Below, one T cell receptor (beta chain) is given with its context. Its antigen is undetermined. Naive CD8 populations comprised CD45RO-negative cells positively selected for CCR7, excluding terminally differentiated effector memory CD45RA+ cells. HIV-negative, healthy adults without recent acute infections or vaccinations were the donors. The data were taken from a study of shared clonotypes between healthy human individuals. Across the whole study: The composition of the donors was a couple of women and a few men aged 18 to 49. Study-wide findings and caveats: Clonotypes which were not shared had lower generation probabilities than clonotypes that all four donors shared.

Original processing methods: Filtering differed, since immunoSEQ gave only junction sequences and no quality scores. Generated by immunoSEQ multiplex PCR, the TCRdb table keeps only in-frame clones and is missing some. V, J and clone size are those of that table, while D and trimming were read from the DNA. The repertoire consists of approximately 740,000 clones, with 92% occurring once and the leading ten covering around 24%. Per germline, CDR1 SGHNT and CDR2 YYREEE (reference sequence). The V end was cut by 0 bases, the J end by 6 bases, with 15 bases between. The CDR3 covers 16 residues. What was sequenced was naive CD8+ T cells sorted from blood. This receptor was obtained from a young man in good health. The V gene is TRBV5-4, the J gene TRBJ2-2; weak D call: TRBD2 (7 bases). CDR3 DNA sequence: TGTGCCAGCAGCTTGGCTCGGGGGGCGCTGGCCGGGGAGCTGTTTTTT. Amino acid sequence: CASSLARGALAGELFF.